The clone carrying this T cell receptor beta chain was counted a few times. Under the authors' procedure: Estimates of nucleated cell counts were drawn from the amplification of reference gene primers. TCRdb's table, derived via immunoSEQ multiplex PCR, lists solely in-frame clones and lacks some. The V and J calls and clone size were taken over from that table, and D and trimming were inferred from the DNA. The sample consists of 150,000 to 200,000 clones, approximately 80% of them appearing once. The CDR3 totals 12 residues. Trimming left V 7 bases short and J 10 bases short, with 14 bases between. The germline V gene has CDR1 SNHLY and CDR2 FYNNEI. These data come from a study of blood T cell repertoires in COVID-19. Turning to the study itself: Samples representing acute and convalescent COVID-19 were sourced from the United States, Italy and Spain. The cDNA or gDNA used as material had been derived from T cells, B-cell-depleted T cells, or PBMCs.

This sequence was found in a woman aged 45 to 65 with active or convalescent COVID-19. Sequenced material: peripheral blood. V gene TRBV2 combines with J gene TRBJ2-1; D might be TRBD1 (6 bases). CDR3 DNA sequence: TGTGCCAGCAACCCAGGGGCATGGGAGCAGTTCTTC. Protein: CASNPGAWEQFF.